The rows below give T cell receptor beta chains drawn from one sample of a study of T cells after somatic rescue of genetic block. The repertoire was sequenced with immunoSEQ multiplex PCR; TCRdb's copy has only in-frame clones and lacks some. The table lists more than 13,000 clones, roughly 72% of them singletons. What was sequenced was peripheral blood mononuclear cells (PBMCs). Source of these receptors: a man aged 18 to 30. Each CDR3 is given with its conserved first and last residue. The D gene is left open where the match is weak. A row's size may be missing; if present it is once, few, many or a size class.

clone_size: .
j_call: TRBJ1-4
v_call: TRBV28
d_call: .
cdr3_nt: TGTGCCAGCAGTGGAAGTGACAGGATTAATGAAAAACTGTTTTTT
cdr3_aa: CASSGSDRINEKLFF

clone_size: .
j_call: TRBJ1-2
v_call: TRBV5-4
d_call: .
cdr3_nt: TGTGCCAGCAGCTTGCGGGCAGGCGGTGGCTACACCTTC
cdr3_aa: CASSLRAGGGYTF

clone_size: .
j_call: TRBJ1-6
v_call: TRBV6-1
d_call: .
cdr3_nt: TGTGCCAGCTTCCGCGGGCCTTTCTATAATTCACCCCTCCACTTT
cdr3_aa: CASFRGPFYNSPLHF

clone_size: .
j_call: TRBJ2-7
v_call: TRBV27
d_call: .
cdr3_nt: TGTGCCAGCAGCAAAAGCCCCTACTTACGGCCACAACGACCCTACGAGCAGTACTTC
cdr3_aa: CASSKSPYLRPQRPYEQYF

clone_size: .
j_call: TRBJ1-2
v_call: TRBV7-8
d_call: .
cdr3_nt: TGTGCCAGCAGCCTACAGGGATATGGCTACACCTTC
cdr3_aa: CASSLQGYGYTF

clone_size: medium-sized
j_call: TRBJ1-5
v_call: TRBV5-1
d_call: .
cdr3_nt: TGCGCCAGCAGCTTGGAACGGGGACAGCCCCAGCATTTT
cdr3_aa: CASSLERGQPQHF

clone_size: once
j_call: TRBJ2-3
v_call: TRBV28
d_call: TRBD2
cdr3_nt: TGTGCCAGCAGGTCCTGGCTCGCGGGAGGAGATACGCAGTATTTT
cdr3_aa: CASRSWLAGGDTQYF

clone_size: .
j_call: TRBJ2-1
v_call: TRBV9
d_call: .
cdr3_nt: TGTGCCAGCAGCTCCTGGACGGATGAGCAGTTCTTC
cdr3_aa: CASSSWTDEQFF

clone_size: .
j_call: TRBJ1-2
v_call: TRBV28
d_call: .
cdr3_nt: TGTGCCAGCAGTTTGTGGACGACGCTAACTGGCTACACCTTC
cdr3_aa: CASSLWTTLTGYTF

clone_size: once
j_call: TRBJ2-3
v_call: TRBV7-9
d_call: .
cdr3_nt: TGTGCCAGCAGCTTACCGACGTTCACAGATACGCAGTATTTT
cdr3_aa: CASSLPTFTDTQYF

clone_size: .
j_call: TRBJ2-3
v_call: TRBV5-8
d_call: .
cdr3_nt: TGTGCCAGCAGCTTGGTTCCGTTCACAGATACGCAGTATTTT
cdr3_aa: CASSLVPFTDTQYF

clone_size: .
j_call: TRBJ2-3
v_call: TRBV27
d_call: .
cdr3_nt: TGTGCCAGCAGAAACGTTCTCTGGGGCACAGATACGCAGTATTTT
cdr3_aa: CASRNVLWGTDTQYF

clone_size: .
j_call: TRBJ2-1
v_call: TRBV5-1
d_call: .
cdr3_nt: TGCGCCAGCAGCTCGGCCCCGAACATCTTTGAGCAGTTCTTC
cdr3_aa: CASSSAPNIFEQFF

clone_size: .
j_call: TRBJ2-7
v_call: TRBV5-4
d_call: .
cdr3_nt: TGTGCCAGCAGCCCGACAGGGCGGGGGATCTACGAGCAGTACTTC
cdr3_aa: CASSPTGRGIYEQYF

clone_size: .
j_call: TRBJ1-5
v_call: TRBV7-2
d_call: .
cdr3_nt: TGTGCCAGCAGCCCCCGAGCCCATCAGCCCCAGCATTTT
cdr3_aa: CASSPRAHQPQHF

clone_size: medium-sized
j_call: TRBJ2-5
v_call: TRBV7-9
d_call: .
cdr3_nt: TGTGCCAGCAGCTTTTTCAGCCAAGAGACCCAGTACTTC
cdr3_aa: CASSFFSQETQYF

clone_size: .
j_call: TRBJ2-7
v_call: TRBV4-2
d_call: TRBD1
cdr3_nt: TGTGCCAGCAGGATAGGTGGGACAGCCTCCTACGAGCAGTACTTC
cdr3_aa: CASRIGGTASYEQYF

clone_size: .
j_call: TRBJ2-7
v_call: TRBV30
d_call: .
cdr3_nt: TGTGCCTGGAGTCAGGGGTCCGCTCTGGGGGAGCAGTACTTC
cdr3_aa: CAWSQGSALGEQYF

clone_size: .
j_call: TRBJ2-6
v_call: TRBV18
d_call: .
cdr3_nt: TGTGCCAGCTCACCCCCGGAACATAGGGCTGGGGCCAACGTCCTGACTTTC
cdr3_aa: CASSPPEHRAGANVLTF

clone_size: .
j_call: TRBJ2-3
v_call: TRBV7-9
d_call: .
cdr3_nt: TGTGCCAGCAGCAATAGGGGCTCCACAGATACGCAGTATTTT
cdr3_aa: CASSNRGSTDTQYF

clone_size: .
j_call: TRBJ2-4
v_call: TRBV19
d_call: .
cdr3_nt: TGTGCCAGTAGTAGAAGCGGGCCCGGGGCCAAAAACATTCAGTACTTC
cdr3_aa: CASSRSGPGAKNIQYF

clone_size: many
j_call: TRBJ1-2
v_call: TRBV10-2
d_call: TRBD1
cdr3_nt: TGCGCCAGCAGTGAGCCAGGGGGTTCTGGCTACACCTTC
cdr3_aa: CASSEPGGSGYTF

clone_size: few
j_call: TRBJ2-4
v_call: TRBV19
d_call: .
cdr3_nt: TGTGCCAGTAGTACCCCAGGAGCCAAAAACATTCAGTACTTC
cdr3_aa: CASSTPGAKNIQYF

clone_size: medium-sized
j_call: TRBJ2-1
v_call: TRBV9
d_call: TRBD2
cdr3_nt: TGTGCCAGCAGCCCACCGGGACTAGCGGGACCCAATGAGCAGTTCTTC
cdr3_aa: CASSPPGLAGPNEQFF

clone_size: .
j_call: TRBJ2-3
v_call: TRBV12-5
d_call: .
cdr3_nt: TGTGCTAGTGGGCCGAGTCGGGGAGATACGCAGTATTTT
cdr3_aa: CASGPSRGDTQYF

clone_size: .
j_call: TRBJ1-2
v_call: TRBV6-6
d_call: .
cdr3_nt: TGTGCCAGCAGAGACCCGGGACGAGGCGACTATGGCTACACCTTC
cdr3_aa: CASRDPGRGDYGYTF

clone_size: .
j_call: TRBJ1-4
v_call: TRBV6-1
d_call: TRBD1
cdr3_nt: TGTGCCAGCAGTGGCTTGATAGGACAGGGAAACGAAAAACTGTTTTTT
cdr3_aa: CASSGLIGQGNEKLFF

clone_size: .
j_call: TRBJ1-1
v_call: TRBV6-1
d_call: TRBD1
cdr3_nt: TGTGCCAGCAGTTTGACAGGGGGGGGGACTGAAGCTTTCTTT
cdr3_aa: CASSLTGGGTEAFF

clone_size: .
j_call: TRBJ1-2
v_call: TRBV18
d_call: TRBD1
cdr3_nt: TGTGCCAGCTCACCGGGACAGATTAACTATGGCTACACCTTC
cdr3_aa: CASSPGQINYGYTF

clone_size: .
j_call: TRBJ2-4
v_call: TRBV19
d_call: TRBD2
cdr3_nt: TGTGCCAGTAGTATCAGAGCGGGGGGGCCATCGGCCAAAAACATTCAGTACTTC
cdr3_aa: CASSIRAGGPSAKNIQYF

clone_size: .
j_call: TRBJ2-5
v_call: TRBV4-2
d_call: .
cdr3_nt: TGTGCCAGCAGCCAAGGTTTAGTGGCCCAAGAGACCCAGTACTTC
cdr3_aa: CASSQGLVAQETQYF

clone_size: .
j_call: TRBJ1-2
v_call: TRBV29-1
d_call: .
cdr3_nt: TGCAGCGTTGAACGCACGAACTATGGCTACACCTTC
cdr3_aa: CSVERTNYGYTF

clone_size: .
j_call: TRBJ1-2
v_call: TRBV5-6
d_call: TRBD1
cdr3_nt: TGTGCCAGCAGCTTGAGGCAGGGGGGCGACTATGGCTACACCTTC
cdr3_aa: CASSLRQGGDYGYTF

clone_size: few
j_call: TRBJ2-7
v_call: TRBV29-1
d_call: TRBD1
cdr3_nt: TGCAGCGTTGAAGTAAACAGGGGGCTCAACGAGCAGTACTTC
cdr3_aa: CSVEVNRGLNEQYF

clone_size: few
j_call: TRBJ2-3
v_call: TRBV29-1
d_call: .
cdr3_nt: TGCAGCGTTGAAGGGGTCACAGATACGCAGTATTTT
cdr3_aa: CSVEGVTDTQYF

clone_size: .
j_call: TRBJ1-5
v_call: TRBV18
d_call: .
cdr3_nt: TGTGCCAGCTCACCACAGGGCAATCAGCCCCAGCATTTT
cdr3_aa: CASSPQGNQPQHF

clone_size: few
j_call: TRBJ1-4
v_call: TRBV10-3
d_call: .
cdr3_nt: TGTGCCATCAGTGAGAACTATTTAGAAAAACTGTTTTTT
cdr3_aa: CAISENYLEKLFF

clone_size: .
j_call: TRBJ2-3
v_call: TRBV5-4
d_call: TRBD2
cdr3_nt: TGTGCCAGCAGCTTTAGGTTTAGCGGGAGGTCGGATACGCAGTATTTT
cdr3_aa: CASSFRFSGRSDTQYF

clone_size: .
j_call: TRBJ2-2
v_call: TRBV11-2
d_call: TRBD1
cdr3_nt: TGTGCCAGCAGCTTATCGACAGGGCCCGGGGAGCTGTTTTTT
cdr3_aa: CASSLSTGPGELFF

clone_size: .
j_call: TRBJ2-6
v_call: TRBV12-2
d_call: .
cdr3_nt: TGTGCAAGTCGCATTTCAAGCTCCACACAAAGTCGGGCCAACGTCCTGACTTTC
cdr3_aa: CASRISSSTQSRANVLTF

clone_size: .
j_call: TRBJ1-6
v_call: TRBV2
d_call: .
cdr3_nt: TGTGCCAGCAGTGACACAGGGTTCTATTCACCCCTCCACTTT
cdr3_aa: CASSDTGFYSPLHF

clone_size: .
j_call: TRBJ1-2
v_call: TRBV6-5
d_call: TRBD1
cdr3_nt: TGTGCCAGCAGGCTCAGGGGGACCCGTAACTATGGCTACACCTTC
cdr3_aa: CASRLRGTRNYGYTF

clone_size: once
j_call: TRBJ2-7
v_call: TRBV19
d_call: TRBD1
cdr3_nt: TGTGCCAGTAGTAAGGGACAGAAGAACGAGCAGTACTTC
cdr3_aa: CASSKGQKNEQYF

clone_size: .
j_call: TRBJ1-2
v_call: TRBV19
d_call: .
cdr3_nt: TGTGCCAGTAGTATCCATGGGCGGGACGGCTACACCTTC
cdr3_aa: CASSIHGRDGYTF

clone_size: .
j_call: TRBJ2-7
v_call: TRBV2
d_call: TRBD1
cdr3_nt: TGTGCCAGCATCAAAAGCCCGGGACAGGGCTCTTACGAGCAGTACTTC
cdr3_aa: CASIKSPGQGSYEQYF

clone_size: few
j_call: TRBJ2-3
v_call: TRBV5-1
d_call: .
cdr3_nt: TGCGCCAGCAGCCCACTAGCAGTAGGAGATACGCAGTATTTT
cdr3_aa: CASSPLAVGDTQYF

clone_size: .
j_call: TRBJ1-1
v_call: TRBV19
d_call: TRBD1
cdr3_nt: TGTGCCAGTACCCTAAAGGAGGGGGCGCCGGACACTGAAGCTTTCTTT
cdr3_aa: CASTLKEGAPDTEAFF

clone_size: once
j_call: TRBJ2-3
v_call: TRBV5-4
d_call: TRBD1
cdr3_nt: TGTGCCAGCAGCTTGAGGGACAGAACAGATACGCAGTATTTT
cdr3_aa: CASSLRDRTDTQYF

clone_size: few
j_call: TRBJ2-3
v_call: TRBV10-3
d_call: TRBD2
cdr3_nt: TGTGCCATCAGAGCGGGACTACAAACAGATACGCAGTATTTT
cdr3_aa: CAIRAGLQTDTQYF

clone_size: .
j_call: TRBJ2-7
v_call: TRBV18
d_call: .
cdr3_nt: TGTGCCAGCTCACGCGACGAAGCCTACGAGCAGTACTTC
cdr3_aa: CASSRDEAYEQYF

clone_size: once
j_call: TRBJ2-7
v_call: TRBV5-4
d_call: .
cdr3_nt: TGTGCCAGCAGCCGCCGGGACGGGGACTCCTACGAGCAGTACTTC
cdr3_aa: CASSRRDGDSYEQYF

clone_size: few
j_call: TRBJ2-7
v_call: TRBV5-5
d_call: .
cdr3_nt: TGTGCCAGCAGCTCACAGGGCTACGAGCAGTACTTC
cdr3_aa: CASSSQGYEQYF

clone_size: .
j_call: TRBJ1-1
v_call: TRBV27
d_call: .
cdr3_nt: TGTGCCAGCAAAACAGTACACCCACCAGGTGAAGCTTTCTTT
cdr3_aa: CASKTVHPPGEAFF

clone_size: .
j_call: TRBJ2-2
v_call: TRBV7-3
d_call: .
cdr3_nt: TGTGCCAGCAGCTTAAGCAGGGGAGGGAACACCGGGGAGCTGTTTTTT
cdr3_aa: CASSLSRGGNTGELFF

clone_size: .
j_call: TRBJ2-1
v_call: TRBV14
d_call: .
cdr3_nt: TGTGCCAGCAGCCAAGATAGAGGGGGTAATGAGCAGTTCTTC
cdr3_aa: CASSQDRGGNEQFF

clone_size: .
j_call: TRBJ2-1
v_call: TRBV11-2
d_call: TRBD2
cdr3_nt: TGTGCCAGCGGCTTAGCGGGAGCCAAATACAATGAGCAGTTCTTC
cdr3_aa: CASGLAGAKYNEQFF